Presented here are 3 T cell receptor beta chains from one specimen sequenced in a study of T-cell reconstitution after alpha-beta-depleted transplantation in children (dated by TCRdb to about 2016). Libraries were built with PCR. The sample was run on an Illumina HiSeq 2500. TCR library preparation used molecular barcoding, with unique molecular identifiers applied to normalize quantification of the TCRbeta repertoire. TCRdb cleaned the public reads at Q25 with fastp, built clones with MiXCR and kept in-frame beta chains. Each entry is one CDR3 protein sequence, shown with its most common DNA and genes. This sample gives approximately 520,000 distinct CDR3 sequences in total; over 10% of them show up just once. 11% to 15% of the sample belongs to the ten largest clones. What the treatment or condition label conveys for this sample: allogeneic hematopoietic cell transplantation with graft depleted of TCRalphabeta T cells and CD19 B cells.

The material was PBMCs, mostly from graft donor cells, obtained 180 days after TCRalphabeta/CD19-depleted stem cell transplant. Every receptor here comes from a female patient aged 2-9 years who had a stem cell transplant for aplastic anemia, so the T cells may come from the graft donor.

The table lists this clonotype with a few counts. V usage is TRBV12-3 or TRBV12-4 and J usage is TRBJ1-5; 12 nucleotides align to TRBD1. Unmatched junction bases numbered 6, after V lost 6 bases and J lost 6 bases. The CDR3 is 15 residues long. CDR3 coding DNA: TGTGCCAGCAGACCGGGACAGGGGGCGCGTCAGCCCCAGCATTTT. Its protein product is CASRPGQGARQPQHF.

The chain employs TRBV28 and TRBJ2-7; D call uncertain. V shed 2 bases and J shed 4 bases, with 12 bases lying between them. The CDR3 runs to 14 residues. Germline loops: CDR1 MDHEN, CDR2 SYDVKM. The CDR3 nucleotides are TGTGCCAGCAGTTTAATTCCGTCCCAGTACGAGCAGTACTTC. Translating gives CASSLIPSQYEQYF. The full variable domain, with the rest looked up from reference TRBV28 and TRBJ2-7, is DVKVTQSSRYLVKRTGEKVFLECVQDMDHENMFWYRQDPGLGLRLIYFSYDVKMKEKGDIPEGYSVSREKKERFSLILESASTNQTSMYLCASSLIPSQYEQYFGPGTRLTVT.

The gene calls are TRBV7-8 and TRBJ2-1; 14 bases align to TRBD2. The germline gives CDR1 SGHVS, CDR2 FQNEAQ. This CDR3 spans 16 amino acids. V shed 5 bases and J 9 bases; nucleotides not matched to a gene: 9. CDR3 bases: TGTGCCAGCAGCGTGACCGGGACTAGCGGGAGTGTTGAGCAGTTCTTC. It is translated as CASSVTGTSGSVEQFF. Variable domain in full (rest from reference TRBV7-8 and TRBJ2-1): GAGVSQSPRYKVAKRGQDVALRCDPISGHVSLFWYQQALGQGPEFLTYFQNEAQLDKSGLPSDRFFAERPEGSVSTLKIQRTQQEDSAVYLCASSVTGTSGSVEQFFGPGTRLTVL.